What follows are 22 T cell receptor beta chains derived from one specimen sequenced in a study of shared clonotypes between healthy human individuals. CD8 cells classed as naive were CD45RO-negative and positively selected for CCR7, excluding terminally differentiated effector memory CD45RA+ cells. Repertoires were generated with immunoSEQ multiplex PCR, while TCRdb's copy carries only in-frame clones and drops some. In the table there are millions of clones, about 95% of which are singletons. Sequenced input: naive CD8+ T cells sorted from blood. The receptors were sampled from a man in his late teens or twenties in good health.

This clone was found once. The chain couples TRBV11-2 to TRBJ2-7, with TRBD2 as a possible D gene (5 bases). The V gene's germline CDR1 is SGHAT and CDR2 FQNNGV. Trimming took off 6 bases at V and 2 bases at J, with 17 bases between the two ends. CDR3 length equals 15 residues. In DNA form, the CDR3 reads TGTGCCAGCAGTTACGAGGGTGAGAGGACCTACGAGCAGTACTTC. Protein sequence: CASSYEGERTYEQYF.

The chain links TRBV21-1 to TRBJ2-1; no DNA check was done on the table's D call, TRBD2. TRBV21-1 corresponds to a pseudogene. The CDR3 length is 13 residues. The CDR3 region is CASSKGGSGEQFF. The CDR3 DNA reads as TGTGCCAGCAGCAAAGGGGGTAGCGGTGAGCAGTTCTTC.

The V and J genes are TRBV13 and TRBJ2-7; 7 bases match TRBD2. Per germline, CDR1 PRHDT and CDR2 FYEKMQ (reference sequence). This CDR3 is 17 amino acids long. The V and J ends lost 2 bases and 2 bases, in that order; junction bases with no gene match: 12. The CDR3 loop is CASSLRLAGLTPYEQYF. The DNA for the CDR3 is TGTGCCAGCAGCTTACGATTAGCGGGTCTAACACCCTACGAGCAGTACTTC.

The chain recombines TRBV9 with TRBJ2-7, with D maybe TRBD1 (7 bases). There are 16 residues in the CDR3. V was pared by 0 bases and J by 3 bases, with 16 bases between. Per germline, CDR1 SGDLS and CDR2 YYNGEE. The DNA of the CDR3 is TGTGCCAGCAGCGTAGACCCGGCCAGGGGGGTCTACGAGCAGTACTTC. Its translation: CASSVDPARGVYEQYF.

The chain has TRBV4-1 and TRBJ2-1; 10 nucleotides align to TRBD2. With V trimmed by 1 base and J by 9 bases, 6 bases remained unmatched. Per the germline V gene, CDR1 is MGHRA and CDR2 is YSYEKL. This CDR3 has 15 amino acids. The CDR3 DNA follows: TGCGCCAGCAGCCAAGGAGCGGGGGGGCTCAGTGAGCAGTTCTTC. Its protein is CASSQGAGGLSEQFF.

The J gene is TRBJ2-2, the V gene TRBV6-1; 8 nucleotides align to TRBD2. There are 15 residues in the CDR3. Trimming took 8 bases from V and 6 from J; bases not matched to a gene: 11. Germline CDR1 and CDR2: MNHNS and SASEGT. In DNA form, the CDR3 reads TGTGCCAGCTTTTGGACTAGCACCAACTCCGGGGAGCTGTTTTTT. Translation: CASFWTSTNSGELFF.

As for this clone: This CDR3 is also generated by other DNA sequences in the sample. The CDR3 reads CASSPGGGYEQYF. In DNA form, the CDR3 reads TGTGCCAGCAGCCCCGGGGGGGGCTACGAGCAGTACTTC. The rearrangement joins TRBV6-5 to TRBJ2-7; 8 nucleotides align to TRBD2. The CDR3 covers 13 residues. In germline, CDR1 is MNHEY, CDR2 SVGAGI. The J segment lost 3 bases and the V segment lost 6 bases, leaving 4 bases of the junction unmatched.

The gene calls are TRBV2 and TRBJ2-3; 10 positions agree with TRBD1. The germline gives CDR1 SNHLY, CDR2 FYNNEI. V lost 8 bases to trimming and J lost 4 bases; unmatched junction nucleotides: 12. The CDR3 has 16 amino acids. For the CDR3, the DNA is TGTGCCAGCCGAGTAGGGACAGGGGCTTTTTCAGATACGCAGTATTTT. Residues: CASRVGTGAFSDTQYF.

The chain couples TRBV19 to TRBJ1-2; no firm D call. Deletions cut 3 bases from V and 7 bases from J, with 12 bases between. Germline V gene data show CDR1 as LNHDA and CDR2 as SQIVND (reference sequence). The CDR3 runs to 13 residues. CDR3 protein: CASSMGIQGGYTF. DNA for the CDR3: TGTGCCAGTAGTATGGGGATTCAAGGTGGCTACACCTTC.

The rearrangement uses TRBV27 and TRBJ2-6, with D uncertain. Between the trimmed V and J ends, which lost 6 bases and 0 bases, there was a span of 9 bases. The germline V gene has CDR1 MNHEY and CDR2 SMNVEV (reference sequence). The CDR3 has 15 amino acids. The chain's CDR3 is CASSFHPSGANVLTF. DNA for the CDR3: TGTGCCAGCAGCTTCCACCCCTCTGGGGCCAACGTCCTGACTTTC.

V usage is TRBV6-5 and J usage is TRBJ1-4, with D possibly matching TRBD1 (5 bases). Germline V gene data show CDR1 as MNHEY and CDR2 as SVGAGI. The V gene lost 6 bases and the J gene lost 7 bases, with 18 bases spanning the gap. This CDR3 has 15 amino acids. This CDR3 is CASSRGGLGGEKLFF. The CDR3 nucleotides read TGTGCCAGCAGCCGGGGCGGCCTCGGAGGTGAAAAACTGTTTTTT.

The chain joins TRBV5-4 to TRBJ2-7; D not resolved. Germline V gene data show CDR1 as SGHNT and CDR2 as YYREEE (reference sequence). The ends were cut back, 4 bases at V and 6 bases at J, with 11 bases in the middle. The CDR3 runs 12 residues. CDR3: CASSTLGIEQYF. CDR3 sequence (DNA): TGTGCCAGCAGCACATTAGGGATCGAGCAGTACTTC.

The genes are TRBV27 and TRBJ2-3, with D unclear. V lost 7 bases and J 0 bases, leaving 14 bases between the germline ends. CDR1 is MNHEY and CDR2 is SMNVEV in the germline V gene (reference sequence). The CDR3 length is 15 residues. The CDR3 spells CASTGRAASTDTQYF. DNA for the CDR3: TGTGCCAGCACTGGACGGGCAGCCAGCACAGATACGCAGTATTTT.

The rearrangement uses TRBV4-3 and TRBJ2-3; D is ambiguous. V lost 4 bases and J lost 3, with 11 bases in between. The CDR3 is 14 residues long. The germline gives CDR1 LGHNA, CDR2 YSLEER. CDR3 residues: CASSPMGLTDTQYF. The CDR3 coding sequence is TGCGCCAGCAGCCCGATGGGCCTTACAGATACGCAGTATTTT.

To note about this clone: Other nucleotide sequences in the sample specify the same CDR3. The chain is built from TRBV9 and TRBJ1-1; TRBD1 might be the D (5 bases). Germline CDR1 reads SGDLS; CDR2 reads YYNGEE. V dropped 3 bases and J dropped 11 bases, with 14 bases sitting between them. This CDR3 has 12 residues. In DNA form, the CDR3 reads TGTGCCAGCAGCGCCGGGACCGATGAGGCTTTCTTT. This gives the protein CASSAGTDEAFF.

This clone has just one count. The V and J genes are TRBV10-2 and TRBJ2-7; TRBD1 matches 9 bases. The junction had 12 bases not matched to a gene; V was cut back by 5 bases and J by 7 bases. The CDR3 is 15 amino acids. Germline V CDR1 and CDR2: WSHSY, SAAADI. Written as DNA, the CDR3 is TGCGCCAGCAGTCGGACAGGGGCTAGTACGAGGGAGCAGTACTTC. Translation: CASSRTGASTREQYF.

This clone was seen only once. The chain has TRBV6-5 and TRBJ1-5, with D unclear. V was pared by 4 bases and J by 6 bases, with 13 bases between. The germline gives CDR1 MNHEY, CDR2 SVGAGI. The CDR3 covers 14 residues. CDR3 protein: CASSFDGAGQPQHF. The CDR3 DNA is TGTGCCAGCAGTTTTGACGGCGCCGGTCAGCCCCAGCATTTT.

The genes are TRBV9 and TRBJ2-1; D uncertain. CDR3 size: 12 residues. Trimming took 2 bases from V and 6 from J, leaving 6 bases between them. CDR1 and CDR2 from the germline V gene are SGDLS and YYNGEE. The CDR3 loop is CASSVHTNEQFF. The CDR3 DNA follows: TGTGCCAGCAGCGTCCACACCAATGAGCAGTTCTTC.

The CDR3 bases are TGTGCCAGGGATACTAGCGGAGGATACGAGCAGTACTTC. It translates to CARDTSGGYEQYF. The rearrangement uses TRBV21-1 and TRBJ2-7; TRBD2, the D gene given by the table, was not confirmed from the DNA. TRBV21-1 is a pseudogene locus. The CDR3 extends over 13 amino acids.

The rearrangement joins TRBV18 to TRBJ1-1, with 7 bases fitting TRBD1. Germline CDR1 KGHSH, CDR2 LQKENI. There are 15 residues in the CDR3. V gave up 3 bases and J gave up 1 base; unmatched junction bases: 5. Here the CDR3 DNA reads TGTGCCAGCTCACCCACAGGGGTAAGGAACACTGAAGCTTTCTTT. It specifies CASSPTGVRNTEAFF.

The genes are TRBV5-4 and TRBJ1-1; no clear D gene. Germline V gene sequence: CDR1 SGHNT, CDR2 YYREEE (reference sequence). V lost 4 bases to trimming and J lost 6 bases, with 13 bases between them. The CDR3 extends over 13 amino acids. CDR3 region: CASSPPGRAEAFF. CDR3 coding DNA: TGTGCCAGCAGCCCGCCCGGGAGGGCTGAAGCTTTCTTT. The variable domain in full, completed from reference TRBV5-4 and TRBJ1-1, reads ETGVTQSPTHLIKTRGQQVTLRCSSQSGHNTVSWYQQALGQGPQFIFQYYREEENGRGNFPPRFSGLQFPNYSSELNVNALELDDSALYLCASSPPGRAEAFFGQGTRLTVV.

This sequence joins TRBV5-1 and TRBJ2-1; 7 nucleotides line up with TRBD1. Looked up from germline, CDR1 is SGHRS and CDR2 is YFSETQ. The CDR3 spans 12 residues. V shed 5 bases, J shed 9 bases, and the junction held 5 bases outside the gene matches. The CDR3 spells CASRPSGGEQFF. CDR3 DNA: TGCGCCAGCAGACCATCAGGGGGTGAGCAGTTCTTC. Together with reference TRBV5-1 and TRBJ2-1, the CDR3 gives the full variable domain: KAGVTQTPRYLIKTRGQQVTLSCSPISGHRSVSWYQQTPGQGLQFLFEYFSETQRNKGNFPGRFSGRQFSNSRSEMNVSTLELGDSALYLCASRPSGGEQFFGPGTRLTVL.